A selection of T cell receptor beta chains follows, all from one sample in a study of blood T cell repertoires in COVID-19. Clones were read by immunoSEQ multiplex PCR, and TCRdb kept only the in-frame ones, dropping some. The sample yields over 150,000 clones, roughly 80% seen once. The sequencing input was peripheral blood. Receptors originate from a man older than 75 with acute or convalescent COVID-19. The CDR3 runs from the conserved cysteine through the conserved F or W. The order of the fields is J gene, V gene, D gene, clone size, CDR3 DNA, CDR3 protein. D genes are given only for firm matches. Only part of the rows carry a size: once, few, many, or a class if the clone is expanded.

>TRBJ2-1|TRBV24-1|TRBD2|NA
TGTGCCACCAGTGGCTTGACTAGCGGGGGGCCCAGCAGGGGTAGGCATGAGCAGTTCTTC
CATSGLTSGGPSRGRHEQFF
>TRBJ1-3|TRBV5-1|NA|once
TGCGCCAGCAGCTTGGGGTCAGTAGGAAACACCATATATTTT
CASSLGSVGNTIYF
>TRBJ1-1|TRBV5-1|TRBD1|once
TGCGCCAGCAGCTTAGACAGGGGCACTGAAGCTTTCTTT
CASSLDRGTEAFF
>TRBJ1-6|TRBV29-1|NA|NA
TGCAGCGTTGGGGCAGGGTTTAATTCACCCCTCCACTTT
CSVGAGFNSPLHF
>TRBJ2-7|TRBV9|NA|NA
TGTGCCAGCAGCGTAGATGCTGGGGGGATCGGGTACGAGCAGTACTTC
CASSVDAGGIGYEQYF
>TRBJ1-1|TRBV14|NA|NA
TGTGCCAGCAGCCAATCGCAGGGCTGGGACACTGAAGCTTTCTTT
CASSQSQGWDTEAFF
>TRBJ2-1|TRBV11-1|TRBD2|NA
TGTGCCAGCAGCACGGGACTAGCGGGGGTGGGTGAGCAGTTCTTC
CASSTGLAGVGEQFF
>TRBJ1-2|TRBV30|NA|NA
TGTGCCTGGAGTCGCCAGGGCAACTCTGGCTACACCTTC
CAWSRQGNSGYTF
>TRBJ2-1|TRBV3-1/TRBV3-2|TRBD1|NA
TGTGCCAGCAGCCTGACAGGGGGATTACGGAGTGAGCAGTTCTTC
CASSLTGGLRSEQFF
>TRBJ1-1|TRBV7-9|NA|NA
TGTGCCAGCAGCTTAGTCCCCCCGGGAACTGAAGCTTTCTTT
CASSLVPPGTEAFF
>TRBJ1-2|TRBV15|NA|NA
TGTGCCACCAGCGCTAGACCACCAGGGTACTATGGCTACACCTTC
CATSARPPGYYGYTF
>TRBJ1-2|TRBV24-1|TRBD1|NA
TGTGCCACCAGTGATGCAGGGGGCGAAAATGGCTACACCTTC
CATSDAGGENGYTF
>TRBJ1-5|TRBV10-3|NA|many
TGTGCCATCAGCGACTATAACGATCAGCCCCAGCATTTT
CAISDYNDQPQHF
>TRBJ2-3|TRBV11-2|TRBD2|once
TGTGCCAGCAGCTTAGAGGCACTAGCGGGGGGTATTCGTCATACGCAGTATTTT
CASSLEALAGGIRHTQYF
>TRBJ2-3|TRBV5-4|NA|few
TGTGCCAGCAGCTGGGGAGGACAACTGAGCACAGATACGCAGTATTTT
CASSWGGQLSTDTQYF
>TRBJ2-1|TRBV3-1/TRBV3-2|TRBD2|NA
TGTGCCAGCAGCCGCAGACTAGCGGGGGCCTACAATGAGCAGTTCTTC
CASSRRLAGAYNEQFF
>TRBJ2-2|TRBV7-2|TRBD2|NA
TGTGCCAGCAGCCTCACCGCACTAGCGGGGAAAACCGGGGAGCTGTTTTTT
CASSLTALAGKTGELFF
>TRBJ1-1|TRBV28|NA|NA
TGTGCCATAGAGGGGGATAGGAGCACTGAAGCTTTCTTT
CAIEGDRSTEAFF
>TRBJ2-3|TRBV15|NA|many
TGTGCCACCAGCAACAGGCTCACAGATACGCAGTATTTT
CATSNRLTDTQYF
>TRBJ2-5|TRBV6-5|NA|NA
TGTGCCAGCAGGTCCGGGACAACGACCCAGTACTTC
CASRSGTTTQYF
>TRBJ2-1|TRBV7-2|TRBD1|NA
TGTGCCAGCAGCCACCCACAGGGGGCCGACAATGAGCAGTTCTTC
CASSHPQGADNEQFF
>TRBJ2-3|TRBV20-1|NA|few
TGCAGTGCTACCTACCTAGATACGCAGTATTTT
CSATYLDTQYF
>TRBJ2-1|TRBV6-5|NA|NA
TGTGCCAGCACCAAAGGGGGAGAGCAGTTCTTC
CASTKGGEQFF
>TRBJ1-1|TRBV5-4|NA|once
TGTGCCAGCACTACCCAACGAAGAGGTAGGAACACTGAAGCTTTCTTT
CASTTQRRGRNTEAFF
>TRBJ2-5|TRBV10-1|TRBD1|NA
TGCGCCAGCAGTGAACAGGGGGAGACCCAGTACTTC
CASSEQGETQYF
>TRBJ1-6|TRBV5-1|NA|NA
TGCGCCAGCAGCCCCGGTAGGCAAAACGCGGGGAATTCACCCCTCCACTTT
CASSPGRQNAGNSPLHF
>TRBJ2-5|TRBV2|NA|NA
TGTGCCAGCAGCATCGAAGGGGGCCAAGAGACCCAGTACTTC
CASSIEGGQETQYF
>TRBJ1-2|TRBV5-1|NA|NA
TGCGCCAGCAGCGGGTTCCCTCTTACAGGAAATTATGGCTACACCTTC
CASSGFPLTGNYGYTF
>TRBJ1-3|TRBV7-8|NA|many
TGTGCCAGCAGCTCAGGGCCGCGCTCTGGAAACACCATATATTTT
CASSSGPRSGNTIYF
>TRBJ2-5|TRBV7-9|TRBD1|NA
TGTGCCAGCAGCTTCACAATGACAGGGATCCAAGAGACCCAGTACTTC
CASSFTMTGIQETQYF
>TRBJ1-2|TRBV28|TRBD1|NA
TGTGCCAGCAGTTACTCGACAGGGACTGGAGGCTACACCTTC
CASSYSTGTGGYTF
>TRBJ2-3|TRBV2|NA|many
TGTGCCAGCAATGTCATAGGCACAGATACGCAGTATTTT
CASNVIGTDTQYF
>TRBJ2-7|TRBV2|NA|few
TGTGCCAGCAGTGAACAGAAACTCGCGGGGCAGTACTTC
CASSEQKLAGQYF
>TRBJ1-3|TRBV29-1|NA|NA
TGCAGCCTTCCTGGGAGCTCTGGAAACACCATATATTTT
CSLPGSSGNTIYF
>TRBJ2-5|TRBV2|NA|NA
TGTGCCAGTGAAAATCGGGAGACCCAGTACTTC
CASENRETQYF
>TRBJ1-4|TRBV5-1|NA|NA
TGCGCCAGCAGCTCACAGGGAGGGTATGAAAAACTGTTTTTT
CASSSQGGYEKLFF
>TRBJ2-7|TRBV3-1/TRBV3-2|TRBD2|few
TGTGCCAGCAATTCTCCCGGGGGGGACTACGAGCAGTACTTC
CASNSPGGDYEQYF
>TRBJ1-6|TRBV7-8|NA|NA
TGTGCCAGCAGCTTAGAGGCTCAAGGGGGTTCCTATAATTCACCCCTCCACTTT
CASSLEAQGGSYNSPLHF
>TRBJ1-2|TRBV19|TRBD1|few
TGTGCCAGTAGTCCCGCAGGGGGGATCTTCTATGGCTACACCTTC
CASSPAGGIFYGYTF
>TRBJ1-1|TRBV9|NA|NA
TGTGCCAGCAGCGTAGTTTTATTAGAAGCTTTCTTT
CASSVVLLEAFF
>TRBJ2-6|TRBV15|TRBD1|NA
TGTGCCACCAGCAGAGATGTAGGACAGGGCTCTGGGGCCAACGTCCTGACTTTC
CATSRDVGQGSGANVLTF
>TRBJ2-2|TRBV25-1|TRBD2|NA
TGTGCCAGCAGTGCCACTAGCGGCCTACAAGGAACCGGGGAGCTGTTTTTT
CASSATSGLQGTGELFF
>TRBJ2-4|TRBV10-3|NA|NA
TGTGCCATCAGTGAGATGGCGGAGACAGCCAAAAACATTCAGTACTTC
CAISEMAETAKNIQYF
>TRBJ2-3|TRBV5-8|TRBD2|few
TGTGCCAGCAGCTTGCATCTACGGGGGGCAGATACGCAGTATTTT
CASSLHLRGADTQYF
>TRBJ2-5|TRBV13|TRBD1|NA
TGTGCCAGCAGCTTAAGACAGGGCGGGGAGACCCAGTACTTC
CASSLRQGGETQYF
>TRBJ1-1|TRBV28|TRBD1|few
TGTGCCAGCAACCCGCGGGGGGCAGGGGGTGAACCTGAAGCTTTCTTT
CASNPRGAGGEPEAFF
>TRBJ1-4|TRBV11-2|TRBD1|NA
TGTGCCAGCAGCTTAGGAGGGACAGGGAGTGAAAAACTGTTTTTT
CASSLGGTGSEKLFF
>TRBJ1-1|TRBV5-6|TRBD1|NA
TGTGCCAGCAGCTTGGCCGGGACAGGTATGAACACTGAAGCTTTCTTT
CASSLAGTGMNTEAFF
>TRBJ2-3|TRBV24-1|TRBD1|NA
TGTGCCACCAGTGACCCGACAGGGGACACAGATACGCAGTATTTT
CATSDPTGDTDTQYF
>TRBJ2-3|TRBV20-1|NA|once
TGCAGTGCTACCGCAGATACGCAGTATTTT
CSATADTQYF
>TRBJ2-5|TRBV19|NA|NA
TGTGCCAGTACACCGGGCGGGTTTGAGACCCAGTACTTC
CASTPGGFETQYF
>TRBJ2-7|TRBV11-2|TRBD2|NA
TGTGCCAGCAGCTATCGGACTAGCGGGGTCTCCTACGAGCAGTACTTC
CASSYRTSGVSYEQYF